Shown below are 9 T cell receptor beta chains from a single sample sequenced in a study of T cell responses to AZD1222 COVID-19 vaccine. Sequencing used immunoSEQ multiplex PCR; TCRdb keeps in-frame clones, though not all of them. The sample lists 150,000 to 200,000 clones, 90% to 95% seen once, with approximately 1.2% in the top ten. The material was peripheral blood, obtained 28 days after the second AZD1222 dose. Every receptor here comes from an adult who received the AZD1222 COVID-19 vaccine.

The V gene is TRBV6-5, the J gene TRBJ1-5; D not certain. This CDR3 is 15 amino acids long. CDR1 MNHEY and CDR2 SVGAGI come from the germline V gene. The germline V and J ends were trimmed by 6 bases and 0 bases, with 12 bases remaining between them. CDR3 coding DNA: TGTGCCAGCAGGGTTTACGTAAATAGCAATCAGCCCCAGCATTTT. Translating it yields CASRVYVNSNQPQHF.

This chain joins TRBV30 and TRBJ2-7; D is tentatively TRBD1 or TRBD2 (5 bases each). The CDR3 length is 16 residues. The V end lost 0 bases, the J end lost 5 bases, and 20 bases lay between the germline ends. Germline loops: CDR1 GTSNPN, CDR2 SVGIG (reference sequence). The CDR3 here is CAWSVLIGGGSHEQYF. The CDR3 nucleotides are TGTGCCTGGAGTGTCCTTATAGGTGGGGGTTCCCACGAGCAGTACTTC.

The CDR3 DNA follows: TGCGCCAGCAGTGTGGGGGCTGAAGCTTTCTTT. Its translation is CASSVGAEAFF. The rearrangement links TRBV10-2 to TRBJ1-1; the D gene is possibly TRBD1 (5 bases). Trimming took 4 bases from V and 6 from J, leaving 6 bases between them. The CDR3 extends over 11 amino acids. Germline V lookup: CDR1 WSHSY, CDR2 SAAADI.

The chain employs TRBV29-1 and TRBJ1-1; TRBD1 matches at 10 bases. The CDR3 spans 12 residues. CDR1 and CDR2 (germline): SQVTM, ANQGSEA. J was trimmed by 5 bases and V by 7 bases; bases with no gene match: 4. As DNA, the CDR3 is TGCAGCGCCGACAGGGGGCGGACTGAAGCTTTCTTT. Its protein product is CSADRGRTEAFF.

V is TRBV29-1 and J is TRBJ1-1; 7 bases are shared with TRBD1. V shed 3 bases and J 8 bases; nucleotides not matched to a gene: 6. Germline V gene lookup returns CDR1 SQVTM and CDR2 ANQGSEA. This CDR3 region has 12 residues. DNA for the CDR3: TGCAGCGTTGAGGGTCAGGGGGGAGAAGCTTTCTTT. It codes for CSVEGQGGEAFF.

CDR3 in amino acids: CASSPLPTWGDLETQYF. Here the CDR3 DNA reads TGTGCCAGCAGCCCCTTACCTACCTGGGGAGACTTAGAGACCCAGTACTTC. This chain uses TRBV7-6 with TRBJ2-5, with D possibly TRBD2 on 5 matching bases. The V and J ends lost 5 bases and 4 bases respectively, with 23 bases between them. The CDR3 contains 17 residues. Per germline, CDR1 SGHVS and CDR2 FNYEAQ. Full variable domain (rest looked up from reference TRBV7-6 and TRBJ2-5): GAGVSQSPRYKVTKRGQDVALRCDPISGHVSLYWYRQALGQGPEFLTYFNYEAQQDKSGLPNDRFSAERPEGSISTLTIQRTEQRDSAMYRCASSPLPTWGDLETQYFGPGTRLLVL.

This clone was counted once. V gene TRBV7-9 combines with J gene TRBJ1-1, with TRBD1 matching 9 bases. The ends lost 3 bases at V and 1 base at J; junction bases unmatched: 6. The CDR3 runs to 16 residues. In germline, CDR1 is SEHNR, CDR2 FQNEAQ (reference sequence). The CDR3 DNA sequence: TGTGCCAGCAGCTTTGGACAGGGGTTTACGAACACTGAAGCTTTCTTT. Translating gives CASSFGQGFTNTEAFF.

This clone showed up just once. CDR3 amino acids: CSAQLGGYEQYF. The CDR3 DNA follows: TGCAGCGCCCAGTTAGGGGGGTACGAGCAGTACTTC. The chain joins TRBV29-1 to TRBJ2-7; D is possibly TRBD1 or TRBD2 (6 bases each). V lost 7 bases and J 4 bases, leaving 14 bases between the germline ends. The CDR3 length is 12 residues. In germline, CDR1 is SQVTM, CDR2 ANQGSEA.

The gene calls are TRBV23-1 and TRBJ1-5; 8 bases line up with TRBD1. TRBV23-1 is an ORF; its function is uncertain. V was clipped by 1 base and J by 4 bases; unmatched bases: 15. There are 19 residues in the CDR3. The CDR3: CASSQCGGKDRVLNQPQHF. In DNA, the CDR3 is TGCGCCAGCAGTCAATGCGGGGGTAAGGACAGGGTGCTTAATCAGCCCCAGCATTTT.